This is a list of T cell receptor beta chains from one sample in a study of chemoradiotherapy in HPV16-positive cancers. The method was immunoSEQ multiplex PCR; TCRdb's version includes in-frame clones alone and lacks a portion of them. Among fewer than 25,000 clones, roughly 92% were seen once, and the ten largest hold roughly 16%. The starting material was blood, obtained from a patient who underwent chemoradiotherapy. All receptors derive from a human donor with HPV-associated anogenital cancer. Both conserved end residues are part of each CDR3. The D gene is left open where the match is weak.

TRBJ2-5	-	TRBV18	CASSSPQETQYF
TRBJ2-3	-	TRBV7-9	CASSLNRQAHTQYF
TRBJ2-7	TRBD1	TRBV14	CASSLTGTGYEQYF
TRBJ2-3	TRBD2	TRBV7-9	CASSLGLAGRTDTQYF
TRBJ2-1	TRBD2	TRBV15	CATAGGGSYEQFF
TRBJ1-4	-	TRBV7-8	CASSLAIPGRREKLFF
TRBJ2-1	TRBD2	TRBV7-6	CASSSRLAAPSSHEQFF
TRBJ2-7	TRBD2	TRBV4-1	CASSHLPPWLAGVYEQYF
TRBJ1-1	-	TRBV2	CASSGEGVTEAFF
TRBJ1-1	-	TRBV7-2	CASSPSRGNTEAFF
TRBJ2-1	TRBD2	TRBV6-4	CASSEEAGWPNEQFF
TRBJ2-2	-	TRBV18	CASSEGLNTGELFF
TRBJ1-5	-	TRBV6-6	CASRSGGANNQPQHF
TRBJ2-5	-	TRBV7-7	CASSLVGVAETQYF
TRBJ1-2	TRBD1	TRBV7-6	CASSLQGGADYGYTF
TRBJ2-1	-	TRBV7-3	CASSQRQYNEQFF
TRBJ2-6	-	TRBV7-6	CASSLEGSSFGANVLTF
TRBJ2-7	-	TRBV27	CASSLGGNYEQYF
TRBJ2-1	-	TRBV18	CASSGRGSSYNEQFF
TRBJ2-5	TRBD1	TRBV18	CASSWLDRGETQYF
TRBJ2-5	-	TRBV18	CASSPWGAETQYF
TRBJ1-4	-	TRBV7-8	CASSLDRWGGRVEKLFF
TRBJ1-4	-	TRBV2	CASSVPPGGTNEKLFF
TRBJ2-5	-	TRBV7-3	CASSLGTGASAQYF
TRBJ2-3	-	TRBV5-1	CASSFIASPSTDTQYF
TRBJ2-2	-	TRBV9	CASSEVNTGELFF
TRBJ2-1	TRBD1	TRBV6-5	CASSPDRGPYNEQFF
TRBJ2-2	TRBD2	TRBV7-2	CASSLVSGSGTGELFF
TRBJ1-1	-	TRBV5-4	CASSFGVRNTEAFF
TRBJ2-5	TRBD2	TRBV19	CASSTRGLAGGSPQETQYF
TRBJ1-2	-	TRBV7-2	CASSPDRLYGYTF
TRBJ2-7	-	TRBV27	CASSFGGGAPRSLGTYEQYF
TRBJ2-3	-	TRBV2	CASRAEVDTQYF
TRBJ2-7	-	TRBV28	CASSLTPSYEQYF
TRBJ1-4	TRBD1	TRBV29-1	CSVAGTDNEKLFF
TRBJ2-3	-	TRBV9	CASSVGTDTQYF
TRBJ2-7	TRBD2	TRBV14	CASSRIPPGASGSNAGDF
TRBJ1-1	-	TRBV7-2	CASSFTGLQNTEAFF
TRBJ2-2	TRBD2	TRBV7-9	CASSSPGLAGVFFPGELFF
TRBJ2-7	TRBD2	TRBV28	CASRGLAGVAIGYEQYF
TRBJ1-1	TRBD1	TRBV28	CASSLPDRGDTEAFF
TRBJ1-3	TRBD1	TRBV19	CASSIERSGTGGRNAIYF
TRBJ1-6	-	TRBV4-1	CASSRGRGPMRSPLHF
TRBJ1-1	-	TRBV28	CASRNLLTEAFF
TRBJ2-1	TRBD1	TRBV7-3	CASSLKGDRYNEQFF
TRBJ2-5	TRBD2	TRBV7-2	CASSLAASGGAPQYF
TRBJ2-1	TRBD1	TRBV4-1	CASSQGTGVYNEQFF
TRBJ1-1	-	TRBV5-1	CASSSRNLQVNTEAFF
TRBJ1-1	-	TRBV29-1	CSVVLHLNTEAFF
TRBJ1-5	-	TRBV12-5	CASGLGGDGGQPQHF
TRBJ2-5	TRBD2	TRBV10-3	CAIRAGTSGSGETQYF
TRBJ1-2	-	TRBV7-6	CASSSPLRGGGYTF
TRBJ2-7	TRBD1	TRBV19	CASKQQGQGAYEQYF
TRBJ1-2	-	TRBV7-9	CASSWDMPGYTF
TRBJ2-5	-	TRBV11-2	CASSYQTRGETQYF
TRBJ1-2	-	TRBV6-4	CASRSEAQSNYGYTF
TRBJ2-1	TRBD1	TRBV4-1	CASSQQGQGAYNEQFF
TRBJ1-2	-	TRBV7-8	CASSPPPPGSNYGYTF